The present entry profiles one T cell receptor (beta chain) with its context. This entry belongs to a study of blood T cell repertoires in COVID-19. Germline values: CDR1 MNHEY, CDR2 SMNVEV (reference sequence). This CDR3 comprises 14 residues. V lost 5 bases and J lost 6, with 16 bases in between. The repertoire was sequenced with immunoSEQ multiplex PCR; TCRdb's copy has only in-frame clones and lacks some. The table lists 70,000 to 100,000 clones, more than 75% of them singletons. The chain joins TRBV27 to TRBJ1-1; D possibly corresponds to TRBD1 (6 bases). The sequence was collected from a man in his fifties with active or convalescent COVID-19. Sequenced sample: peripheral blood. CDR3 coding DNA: TGTGCCAGCAGTACCCGAAGGGGGGGTGCTGAAGCTTTCTTT. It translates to CASSTRRGGAEAFF.